This T cell receptor beta chain was sequenced in a study of blood T cell repertoires in COVID-19. Clones were sequenced by immunoSEQ multiplex PCR, and TCRdb holds only the in-frame ones, with some missing. The profile shows some 98,000 clones, roughly 82% of them singletons. V was trimmed by 4 bases and J by 5 bases, leaving 11 bases between them. This CDR3 has 14 amino acids. Looked up from germline, CDR1 is KGHSH and CDR2 is LQKENI. This clone came up once. The V call is TRBV18, the J call TRBJ1-4, with D perhaps TRBD1 (6 bases). The sample was peripheral blood. The receptor was derived from a man in his 70s with active or convalescent COVID-19. The CDR3 nucleotides read TGTGCCAGCTCACACGACAGGCACAATGAAAAACTGTTTTTT. It yields the protein CASSHDRHNEKLFF.